Below are 29 T cell receptor beta chains sequenced from a single sample in a study of shared clonotypes between healthy human individuals. Generated by immunoSEQ multiplex PCR, the TCRdb table keeps only in-frame clones and is missing some. Of some 2.3 million clones in the sample, 85% to 95% were seen once. Sequenced: naive CD4+ T cells from PBMCs. Subset indicated: CD45RA+ positively selected. Source of these receptors: a man between 18 and 35 years old in good health. Some clones in this sample may be carry-over from other donors' samples.

The chain carries TRBV6-5 and TRBJ2-1, with a possible D match to TRBD1 (5 bases). V lost 4 bases, J lost 1 base, and 11 bases lay in between. This CDR3 has 15 residues. Germline-derived CDR1 and CDR2 are MNHEY and SVGAGI. The CDR3 sequence is CASSSPGSSYNEQFF. The CDR3 DNA reads as TGTGCCAGCAGTTCCCCAGGGTCTTCCTACAATGAGCAGTTCTTC.

CDR3 in DNA: TGCGCCAGCAGCTTGGGGCTAGCGGTCGGTGAGCAGTACTTC. Its translation is CASSLGLAVGEQYF. The chain carries TRBV5-1 and TRBJ2-7; 7 bases fit TRBD2. The germline V gene has CDR1 SGHRS and CDR2 YFSETQ. J gave up 7 bases and V 0 bases, and 7 bases lay outside the gene matches. The CDR3 spans 14 residues.

The V gene is TRBV19, the J gene TRBJ1-5; 7 bases fit TRBD1. This CDR3 is 14 amino acids long. The V segment lost 3 bases and the J segment 4 bases; nucleotides outside the gene matches: 3. Looked up from germline, CDR1 is LNHDA and CDR2 is SQIVND (reference sequence). CDR3 bases: TGTGCCAGTAGTATTACAGGGGAAAATCAGCCCCAGCATTTT. This translates into CASSITGENQPQHF.

The V gene is TRBV10-1, the J gene TRBJ2-1, with 9 bases identical to TRBD2. Germline lookup yields CDR1 WNHNN and CDR2 SYGVQD (reference sequence). V was clipped by 4 bases and J by 6 bases; unmatched bases: 10. The CDR3 loop spans 16 amino acids. The CDR3 spells CASSGGIAGAPNEQFF. CDR3 bases: TGCGCCAGCAGTGGAGGGATAGCGGGGGCCCCCAATGAGCAGTTCTTC.

This clone has just one count. The chain couples TRBV6-5 to TRBJ2-5; 8 positions match TRBD1. This CDR3 region has 15 residues. V was pared by 2 bases and J by 5 bases, with 7 bases of the junction left unmatched. Germline V lookup: CDR1 MNHEY, CDR2 SVGAGI. The CDR3 region has the DNA TGTGCCAGCAGTTACGGTGGACAGGGTGGCGAGACCCAGTACTTC. This encodes CASSYGGQGGETQYF.

V gene TRBV9 combines with J gene TRBJ2-1; TRBD2 agrees at 8 bases. This CDR3 region has 14 residues. The junction had 8 bases not matched to a gene; V was cut back by 2 bases and J by 10 bases. Per the germline V gene, CDR1 is SGDLS and CDR2 is YYNGEE. The CDR3 protein is CASSVLAGMKEQFF. The DNA for the CDR3 is TGTGCCAGCAGCGTTTTAGCGGGAATGAAGGAGCAGTTCTTC. Drawing the rest from reference TRBV9 and TRBJ2-1, the complete variable domain is DSGVTQTPKHLITATGQRVTLRCSPRSGDLSVYWYQQSLDQGLQFLIQYYNGEERAKGNILERFSAQQFPDLHSELNLSSLELGDSALYFCASSVLAGMKEQFFGPGTRLTVL.

The rearrangement links TRBV7-2 to TRBJ1-5; D is undetermined. The CDR3 consists of 13 residues. V was shortened by 1 base and J by 6 bases, with 7 bases between the two germline ends. The V gene's germline CDR1 is SGHTA and CDR2 FQGNSA. The DNA for the CDR3 is TGTGCCAGCAGCTTAGTAGGTGGTCAGCCCCAGCATTTT. Encoded protein: CASSLVGGQPQHF.

The chain couples TRBV6-5 to TRBJ1-5, with D perhaps matching TRBD1 (6 bases). Trimming stripped 6 bases from V and 4 bases from J, with 10 bases between. The CDR3 is 13 amino acids. Germline assignment: CDR1 MNHEY and CDR2 SVGAGI. CDR3 loop: CASSDRYNQPQHF. Here the CDR3 DNA reads TGTGCCAGCAGCGACAGGTATAATCAGCCCCAGCATTTT.

This chain uses TRBV5-6 with TRBJ2-7; 13 bases match TRBD2. CDR1 is SGHDT and CDR2 is YYEEEE in the germline V gene. CDR3 length equals 15 residues. J was trimmed by 3 bases and V by 4 bases; bases with no gene match: 4. The DNA of the CDR3 is TGTGCCAGCAGCAGAGGGACTAGCGGGATCTACGAGCAGTACTTC. It translates to CASSRGTSGIYEQYF.

J is TRBJ2-7 and V is TRBV7-8, with D perhaps assigned TRBD1 or TRBD2 (6 bases each). Germline lookup yields CDR1 SGHVS and CDR2 FQNEAQ. The germline V and J ends were trimmed by 1 base and 7 bases, with 11 bases remaining between them. The CDR3 contains 13 residues. CDR3 in DNA: TGTGCCAGCAGCTTAGTTAGAGGGGGGGAGCAGTACTTC. This translates into CASSLVRGGEQYF.

The chain joins TRBV9 to TRBJ2-1; 10 nucleotides align to TRBD1. The CDR3 has 14 residues. Germline-derived CDR1 and CDR2 are SGDLS and YYNGEE. Trimming cost V 3 bases and J 10 bases; bases outside gene matches: 7. The CDR3 spells CASSGRQGAWEQFF. The CDR3 nucleotides read TGTGCCAGCAGCGGGAGACAGGGGGCATGGGAGCAGTTCTTC.

The V gene is TRBV10-3, the J gene TRBJ2-7; no definite D call. This CDR3 contains 14 residues. Between the trimmed V and J ends, which lost 0 bases and 5 bases, there was a span of 11 bases. Looked up from germline, CDR1 is ENHRY and CDR2 is SYGVKD. The CDR3 here is CAISESQIGNEQYF. DNA of the CDR3: TGTGCCATCAGTGAGTCGCAGATCGGAAACGAGCAGTACTTC.

This chain joins TRBV7-2 and TRBJ2-3; TRBD2 agrees at 9 bases. The CDR3 totals 18 residues. Germline CDR1 SGHTA, CDR2 FQGNSA. V shed 8 bases and J 4 bases; nucleotides not matched to a gene: 19. The CDR3 is CASGPASSGAMRADTQYF. The CDR3 DNA is TGTGCCAGCGGCCCAGCCTCTAGCGGGGCGATGCGTGCAGATACGCAGTATTTT.

The CDR3 protein is CASSLTGRTDTQYF. The CDR3 DNA is TGTGCCAGCAGTTTGACAGGGAGGACAGATACGCAGTATTTT. The chain couples TRBV28 to TRBJ2-3; maybe TRBD1 (7 bases). Germline CDR1 MDHEN, CDR2 SYDVKM. V was cut by 3 bases and J by 3 bases, with 10 bases left in between. This CDR3 has 14 residues.

The chain is built from TRBV7-8 and TRBJ2-1; D unclear. From germline, CDR1 is SGHVS and CDR2 FQNEAQ. The CDR3 runs 12 residues. V was shortened by 5 bases and J by 5 bases, with 7 bases between the two germline ends. Here the CDR3 reads CASSPVDNEQFF. The CDR3 DNA is TGTGCCAGCAGCCCCGTGGACAATGAGCAGTTCTTC.

The chain links TRBV28 to TRBJ2-7; 12 nucleotides match TRBD2. CDR3 length equals 17 residues. After removal of 4 bases from V and 0 bases from J, the junction contained 7 bases not matched to a gene. Germline CDR1 is MDHEN and CDR2 is SYDVKM. Here the CDR3 DNA reads TGTGCCAGCAGTTCCCCGACTAGCGGGAGTGGCTCCTACGAGCAGTACTTC. It specifies CASSSPTSGSGSYEQYF. Drawing the rest from reference TRBV28 and TRBJ2-7, the complete variable domain is DVKVTQSSRYLVKRTGEKVFLECVQDMDHENMFWYRQDPGLGLRLIYFSYDVKMKEKGDIPEGYSVSREKKERFSLILESASTNQTSMYLCASSSPTSGSGSYEQYFGPGTRLTVT.

The chain recombines TRBV19 with TRBJ2-1; D might be TRBD1 (7 bases). The CDR3 loop spans 20 amino acids. Germline CDR1 is LNHDA and CDR2 is SQIVND (reference sequence). V shed 9 bases and J shed 0 bases, with 30 bases lying between them. The CDR3 is CASGGGGFPDSAYSYNEQFF. CDR3 bases: TGTGCCAGCGGAGGGGGCGGATTTCCCGACTCTGCATACTCCTACAATGAGCAGTTCTTC. The entire variable domain, with the rest obtained from reference TRBV19 and TRBJ2-1, is as follows: DGGITQSPKYLFRKEGQNVTLSCEQNLNHDAMYWYRQDPGQGLRLIYYSQIVNDFQKGDIAEGYSVSREKKESFPLTVTSAQKNPTAFYLCASGGGGFPDSAYSYNEQFFGPGTRLTVL.

The chain carries TRBV5-1 and TRBJ1-1, with 7 bases lining up with TRBD1. Germline V gene sequence: CDR1 SGHRS, CDR2 YFSETQ. J lost 4 bases, V lost 2 bases, and 8 bases had no gene match. The CDR3 contains 15 residues. CDR3 DNA: TGCGCCAGCAGCTTACAGGGGACGCATGGCACTGAAGCTTTCTTT. It encodes CASSLQGTHGTEAFF.

J is TRBJ2-1 and V is TRBV5-1; 12 bases are shared with TRBD2. After removal of 0 bases from V and 9 bases from J, the junction contained 1 base not matched to a gene. The CDR3 totals 14 residues. The germline gives CDR1 SGHRS, CDR2 YFSETQ. The DNA for the CDR3 is TGCGCCAGCAGCTTGGGACTAGCGGGAGTTGAGCAGTTCTTC. As protein: CASSLGLAGVEQFF.

The rearrangement uses TRBV5-6 and TRBJ1-1; unclear D gene. Germline V CDR1 and CDR2: SGHDT, YYEEEE. CDR3 length equals 15 residues. Trimming removed 0 bases at V and 0 bases at J, with 9 bases between. CDR3 amino acids: CASSLAPTLNTEAFF. As DNA, the CDR3 is TGTGCCAGCAGCTTGGCCCCGACCCTGAACACTGAAGCTTTCTTT.

Concerning this clone itself: The same CDR3 is also encoded by other DNA sequences in this sample. The rearrangement uses TRBV5-1 and TRBJ2-7; 10 bases fit TRBD1. Looked up from germline, CDR1 is SGHRS and CDR2 is YFSETQ. Trimming cost V 4 bases and J 1 base; bases outside gene matches: 5. The CDR3 spans 15 residues. The chain's CDR3 is CASSLRDRGSYEQYF. CDR3 coding DNA: TGCGCCAGCAGCCTCAGGGACAGGGGTTCCTACGAGCAGTACTTC. Full variable domain (outside the CDR3, taken from reference TRBV5-1 and TRBJ2-7): KAGVTQTPRYLIKTRGQQVTLSCSPISGHRSVSWYQQTPGQGLQFLFEYFSETQRNKGNFPGRFSGRQFSNSRSEMNVSTLELGDSALYLCASSLRDRGSYEQYFGPGTRLTVT.

The chain joins TRBV6-6 to TRBJ2-7; 10 nucleotides match TRBD1. The V and J ends lost 2 bases and 5 bases, in that order; junction bases with no gene match: 9. This CDR3 contains 16 residues. Germline-derived CDR1 and CDR2 are MNHNY and SVGAGI (reference sequence). The CDR3 DNA is TGTGCCAGCAGTTACCACCGGGACAGGGGAAAACACGAGCAGTACTTC. Protein sequence: CASSYHRDRGKHEQYF.

In regard to this clone: Other DNA sequences in this specimen translate into the identical CDR3. The chain employs TRBV2 and TRBJ1-1, with D unresolved. This CDR3 has 13 residues. The germline gives CDR1 SNHLY, CDR2 FYNNEI. The V gene lost 0 bases and the J gene lost 5 bases, with 7 bases spanning the gap. CDR3 sequence: CASSEARETEAFF. CDR3 in DNA: TGTGCCAGCAGTGAAGCGAGGGAGACTGAAGCTTTCTTT.

This clone was counted a single time. V is TRBV5-1 and J is TRBJ2-3; 7 nucleotides agree with TRBD2. CDR1 SGHRS and CDR2 YFSETQ come from the germline V gene. The V gene end was trimmed by 2 bases and the J gene end by 5 bases; junction bases not matched to a gene: 2. This CDR3 contains 13 residues. The CDR3 DNA sequence: TGCGCCAGCAGCTTATCGGGGGGAGATACGCAGTATTTT. Amino acids: CASSLSGGDTQYF.

V and J are TRBV11-1 and TRBJ2-3; 9 nucleotides line up with TRBD1. The CDR3 consists of 17 residues. Germline V gene sequence: CDR1 SGHAT, CDR2 FQDESV (reference sequence). V was clipped by 2 bases and J by 4 bases; unmatched bases: 10. CDR3 nucleotides: TGTGCCAGCAGCTTACTTAAGGGACAGGGTTTTCCAGATACGCAGTATTTT. Residues: CASSLLKGQGFPDTQYF.

The genes are TRBV30 and TRBJ2-5; D possibly corresponds to TRBD2 (5 bases). CDR3 length: 12 residues. Germline-derived CDR1 and CDR2 are GTSNPN and SVGIG (reference sequence). V lost 6 bases to trimming and J lost 5 bases, with 13 bases between them. The CDR3 region is CACRGPRETQYF. DNA of the CDR3: TGTGCCTGTCGAGGGCCGCGGGAGACCCAGTACTTC.

This clone was picked up one time. The chain joins TRBV6-4 to TRBJ2-2; D gene unclear. V shed 6 bases and J shed 4 bases, with 12 bases lying between them. Per germline, CDR1 MRHNA and CDR2 SNTAGT. This CDR3 spans 14 amino acids. The CDR3 loop is CASRATTTTGELFF. The CDR3 nucleotides are TGTGCCAGCAGAGCAACGACCACCACCGGGGAGCTGTTTTTT.

As regards this clone: Other DNA variants within this sample encode the same CDR3. The chain employs TRBV27 and TRBJ2-7; D tentatively fits TRBD1 or TRBD2 (5 bases each). V was trimmed by 3 bases and J by 1 base, leaving 10 bases between them. Germline V gene data show CDR1 as MNHEY and CDR2 as SMNVEV (reference sequence). The length of the CDR3 is 14 residues. The CDR3 sequence is CASSFRDGSYEQYF. Here the CDR3 DNA reads TGTGCCAGCAGTTTTCGGGACGGTTCCTACGAGCAGTACTTC.

The chain carries TRBV5-1 and TRBJ2-1; TRBD1 agrees at 9 bases. Germline trimming cut 1 base from V and 4 bases from J; bases unmatched to any gene: 3. CDR3 length: 15 residues. Germline V gene sequence: CDR1 SGHRS, CDR2 YFSETQ. The CDR3 spells CASSLIGTGYNEQFF. In nucleotides, the CDR3 is TGCGCCAGCAGCTTGATCGGGACAGGGTACAATGAGCAGTTCTTC.